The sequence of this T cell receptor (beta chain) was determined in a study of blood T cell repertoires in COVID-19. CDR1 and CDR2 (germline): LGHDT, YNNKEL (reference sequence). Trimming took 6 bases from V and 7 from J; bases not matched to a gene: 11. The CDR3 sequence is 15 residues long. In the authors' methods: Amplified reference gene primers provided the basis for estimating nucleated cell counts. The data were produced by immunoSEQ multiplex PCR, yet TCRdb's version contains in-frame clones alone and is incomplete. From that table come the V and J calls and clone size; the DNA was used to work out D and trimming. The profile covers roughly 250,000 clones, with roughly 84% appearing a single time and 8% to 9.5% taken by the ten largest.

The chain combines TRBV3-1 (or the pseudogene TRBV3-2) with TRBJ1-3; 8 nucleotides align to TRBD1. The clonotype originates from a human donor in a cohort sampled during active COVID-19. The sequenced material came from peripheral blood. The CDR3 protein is CASRGGQGNRNTIYF. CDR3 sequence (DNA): TGTGCCAGCAGGGGCGGACAGGGAAATAGGAACACCATATATTTT.